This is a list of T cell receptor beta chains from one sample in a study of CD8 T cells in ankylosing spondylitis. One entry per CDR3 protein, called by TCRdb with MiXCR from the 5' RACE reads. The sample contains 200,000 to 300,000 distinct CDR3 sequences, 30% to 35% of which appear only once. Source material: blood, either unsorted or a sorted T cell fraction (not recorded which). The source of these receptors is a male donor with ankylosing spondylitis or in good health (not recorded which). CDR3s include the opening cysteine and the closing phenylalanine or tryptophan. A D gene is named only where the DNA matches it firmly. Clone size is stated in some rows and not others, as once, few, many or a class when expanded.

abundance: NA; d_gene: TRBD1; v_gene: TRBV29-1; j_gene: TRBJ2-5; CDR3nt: TGCAGCGCTGACAGGGGGCACGAGACCCAGTACTTC; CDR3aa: CSADRGHETQYF
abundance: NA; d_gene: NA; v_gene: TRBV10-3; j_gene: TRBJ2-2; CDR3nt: TGTGCCTCCAGGCCTAGCTGGGAGACCGGGGAGCTGTTTTTT; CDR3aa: CASRPSWETGELFF
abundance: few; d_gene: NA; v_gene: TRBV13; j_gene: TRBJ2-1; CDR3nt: TGTGCCAGCAGCTCCGGGGGCCGAGGGGTTGAGCAGTTCTTC; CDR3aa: CASSSGGRGVEQFF
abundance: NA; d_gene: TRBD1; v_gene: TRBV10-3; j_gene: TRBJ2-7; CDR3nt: TGTGCCATCAGTGCGACGGGACAGGGTGGGGACGAGCAGTACTTC; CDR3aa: CAISATGQGGDEQYF
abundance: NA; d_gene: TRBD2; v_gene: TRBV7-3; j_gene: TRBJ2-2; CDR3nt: TGTGCCAGCAGCTCGGGACTAGCTGACGGGGAGCTGTTTTTT; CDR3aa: CASSSGLADGELFF
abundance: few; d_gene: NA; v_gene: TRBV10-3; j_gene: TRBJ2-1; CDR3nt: TGTGCCATCAGGGGCCTCCAGAATGAGCAGTTCTTC; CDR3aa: CAIRGLQNEQFF
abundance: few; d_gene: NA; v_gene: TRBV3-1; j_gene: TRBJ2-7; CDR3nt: TGTGCCAGCAGCTACAACTACGAGCAGTACTTC; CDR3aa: CASSYNYEQYF
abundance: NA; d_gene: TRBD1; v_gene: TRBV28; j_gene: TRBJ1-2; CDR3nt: TGTGCCAGCAGTGTCAGGGGGCCCGACTATGGCTACACCTTC; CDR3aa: CASSVRGPDYGYTF
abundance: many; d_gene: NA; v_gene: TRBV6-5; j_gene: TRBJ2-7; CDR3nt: TGTGCCAGCAGTTACGATCGCTACGAGCAGTACTTC; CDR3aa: CASSYDRYEQYF
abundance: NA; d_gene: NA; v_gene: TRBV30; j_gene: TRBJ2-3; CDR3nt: TGTGCCTGGAGACTAGGGAAAGGTTCAGATACGCAGTATTTT; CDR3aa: CAWRLGKGSDTQYF
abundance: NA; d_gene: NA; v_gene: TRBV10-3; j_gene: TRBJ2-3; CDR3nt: TGTGCCATCAGTGAAGGAGATACGCAGTATTTT; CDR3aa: CAISEGDTQYF
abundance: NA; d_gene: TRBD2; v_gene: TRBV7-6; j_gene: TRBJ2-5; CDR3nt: TGTGCCAGCAGCTTAGGAGTACTAGCGGGGGGGCGAGAGACCCAGTACTTC; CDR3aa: CASSLGVLAGGRETQYF
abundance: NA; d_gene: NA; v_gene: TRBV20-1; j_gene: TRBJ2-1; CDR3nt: TGCAGTGGGAGTTTATTTGTGAATGAGCAGTTCTTC; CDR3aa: CSGSLFVNEQFF
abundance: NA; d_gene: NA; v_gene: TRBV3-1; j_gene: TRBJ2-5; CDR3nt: TGTGCCAGCAGCCAAGATTCAAGGCCGGAATTACAAGAGACCCAGTACTTC; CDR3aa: CASSQDSRPELQETQYF
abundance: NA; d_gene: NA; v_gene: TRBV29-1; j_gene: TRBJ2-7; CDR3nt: TGCAGCGTTGAAGATCTGGGTACCTACGAGCAGTACTTC; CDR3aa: CSVEDLGTYEQYF
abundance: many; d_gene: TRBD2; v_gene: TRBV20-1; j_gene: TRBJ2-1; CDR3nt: TGCAGTGCCGATGACGGGACTAGCGGATACAATGAGCAGTTCTTC; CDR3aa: CSADDGTSGYNEQFF
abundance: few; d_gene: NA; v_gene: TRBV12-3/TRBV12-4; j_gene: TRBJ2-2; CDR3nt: TGTGCCAGCACCCAGGGGGGGGAGCTGTTTTTT; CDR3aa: CASTQGGELFF
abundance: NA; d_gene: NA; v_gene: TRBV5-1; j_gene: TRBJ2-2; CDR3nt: TGCGCCAGCATCGAGTCAGGGTTTACCGGGGAGCTGTTTTTT; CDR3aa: CASIESGFTGELFF
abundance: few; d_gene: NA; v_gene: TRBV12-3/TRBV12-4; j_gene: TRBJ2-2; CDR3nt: TGTGCCAGCAGTTCAGACGGGACCGGGGAGCTGTTTTTT; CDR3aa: CASSSDGTGELFF
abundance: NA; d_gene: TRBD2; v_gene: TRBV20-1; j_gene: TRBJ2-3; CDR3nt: TGCAGTGCTTATCCCACATTCGTGCTAGCGGGGGGGGCAGATACGCAGTATTTT; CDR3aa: CSAYPTFVLAGGADTQYF
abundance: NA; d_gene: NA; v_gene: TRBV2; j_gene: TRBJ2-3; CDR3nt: TGTGCCAGCATGTCAGGGAATCCGGGCGCAGATACGCAGTATTTT; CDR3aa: CASMSGNPGADTQYF
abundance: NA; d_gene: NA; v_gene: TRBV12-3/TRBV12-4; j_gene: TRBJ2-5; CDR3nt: TGTGCCAGCAGTCCACAGGACCAAGAGACCCAGTACTTC; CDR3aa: CASSPQDQETQYF
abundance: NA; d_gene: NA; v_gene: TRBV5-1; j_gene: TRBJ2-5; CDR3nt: TGCGCCAGCAGCGGTCAAGGAGAAGAGACCCAGTACTTC; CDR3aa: CASSGQGEETQYF
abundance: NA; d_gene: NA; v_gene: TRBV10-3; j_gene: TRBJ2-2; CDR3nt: TGTGCCATCGGGGATCTCCGACAGGCTAACACCGGGGAGCTGTTTTTT; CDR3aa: CAIGDLRQANTGELFF
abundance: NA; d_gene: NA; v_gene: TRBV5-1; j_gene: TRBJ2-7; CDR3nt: TGCGCCAGCAGCTTGGCCTCGATCCCCGGAGAGCAGTACTTC; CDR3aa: CASSLASIPGEQYF
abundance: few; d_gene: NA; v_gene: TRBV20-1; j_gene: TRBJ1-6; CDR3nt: TGCAGTGCACTTACAGGGATCTATAATTCACCCCTCCACTTT; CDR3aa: CSALTGIYNSPLHF
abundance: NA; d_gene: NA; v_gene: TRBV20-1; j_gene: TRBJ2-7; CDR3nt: TGCAGTGCTAGTCTGGGACTGAGAAGCTCCTACGAGCAGTACTTC; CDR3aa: CSASLGLRSSYEQYF
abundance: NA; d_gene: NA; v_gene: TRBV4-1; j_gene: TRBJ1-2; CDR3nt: TGCGCCAGCAGCCAAGACCCGTCGGGGGACGCCTACTATGGCTACACCTTC; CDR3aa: CASSQDPSGDAYYGYTF
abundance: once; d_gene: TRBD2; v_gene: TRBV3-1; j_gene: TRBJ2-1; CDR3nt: TGTGCCAGCAGCCCCCCGGGGAGGGTCACTTACAATGAGCAGTTCTTC; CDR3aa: CASSPPGRVTYNEQFF
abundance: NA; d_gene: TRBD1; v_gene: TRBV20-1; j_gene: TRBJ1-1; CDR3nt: TGCAGTGCTAAGACAGGGCCGAACACTGAAGCTTTCTTT; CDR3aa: CSAKTGPNTEAFF
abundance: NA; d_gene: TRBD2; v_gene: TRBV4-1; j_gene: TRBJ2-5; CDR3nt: TGCGCCAGCAGCCAAGAGTTGCGGGGGGCTATAAAGACCCAGTACTTC; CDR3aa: CASSQELRGAIKTQYF
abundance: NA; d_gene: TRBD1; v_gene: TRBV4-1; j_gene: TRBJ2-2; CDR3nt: TGCGCCAGCAGCCAAGGTGGCTGGGACAGAAACGCCGGGGAGCTGTTTTTT; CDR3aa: CASSQGGWDRNAGELFF